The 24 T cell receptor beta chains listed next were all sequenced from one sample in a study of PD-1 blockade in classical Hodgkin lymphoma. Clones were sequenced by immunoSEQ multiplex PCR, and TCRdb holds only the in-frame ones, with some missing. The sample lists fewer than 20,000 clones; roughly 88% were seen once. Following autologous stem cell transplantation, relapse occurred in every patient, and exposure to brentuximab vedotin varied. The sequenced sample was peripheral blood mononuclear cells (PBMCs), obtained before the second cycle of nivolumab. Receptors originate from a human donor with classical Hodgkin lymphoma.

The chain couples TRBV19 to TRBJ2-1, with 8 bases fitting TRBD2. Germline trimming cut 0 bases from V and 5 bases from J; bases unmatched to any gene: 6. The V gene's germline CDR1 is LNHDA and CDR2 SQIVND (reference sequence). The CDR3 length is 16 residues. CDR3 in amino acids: CASSIDGAGGDNEQFF. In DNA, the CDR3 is TGTGCCAGTAGTATAGATGGGGCGGGAGGTGACAATGAGCAGTTCTTC. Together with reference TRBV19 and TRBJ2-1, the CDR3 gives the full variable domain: DGGITQSPKYLFRKEGQNVTLSCEQNLNHDAMYWYRQDPGQGLRLIYYSQIVNDFQKGDIAEGYSVSREKKESFPLTVTSAQKNPTAFYLCASSIDGAGGDNEQFFGPGTRLTVL.

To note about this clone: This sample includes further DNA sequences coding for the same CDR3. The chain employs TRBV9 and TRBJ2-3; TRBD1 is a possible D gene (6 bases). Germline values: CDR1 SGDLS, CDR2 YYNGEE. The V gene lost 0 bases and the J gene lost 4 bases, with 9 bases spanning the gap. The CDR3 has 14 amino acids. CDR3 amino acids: CASSVAQGADTQYF. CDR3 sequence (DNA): TGTGCCAGCAGCGTAGCACAGGGTGCAGATACGCAGTATTTT.

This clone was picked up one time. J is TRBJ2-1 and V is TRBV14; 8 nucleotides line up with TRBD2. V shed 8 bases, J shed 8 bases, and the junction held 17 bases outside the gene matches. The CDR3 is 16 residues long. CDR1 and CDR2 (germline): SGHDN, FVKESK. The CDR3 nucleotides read TGTGCCAGCTCCTGGGTGAAACGGGAGGGCAGAGATGAGCAGTTCTTC. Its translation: CASSWVKREGRDEQFF.

The CDR3 sequence is CSVGQGWTGGSYNEQFF. The CDR3 DNA sequence: TGCAGCGTTGGACAGGGTTGGACGGGAGGCTCCTACAATGAGCAGTTCTTC. V is TRBV29-1 and J is TRBJ2-1; either TRBD1 or TRBD2 may supply D (7 bases each). Trimming pared 4 bases from V and 0 bases from J, leaving 19 bases between. This CDR3 is 17 amino acids long. Germline V gives CDR1 SQVTM, CDR2 ANQGSEA.

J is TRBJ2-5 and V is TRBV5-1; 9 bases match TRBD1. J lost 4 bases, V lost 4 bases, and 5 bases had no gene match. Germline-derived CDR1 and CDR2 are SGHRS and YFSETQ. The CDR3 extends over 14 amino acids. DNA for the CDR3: TGCGCCAGCAGCCGGACAGGGGCGGGAGAGACCCAGTACTTC. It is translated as CASSRTGAGETQYF.

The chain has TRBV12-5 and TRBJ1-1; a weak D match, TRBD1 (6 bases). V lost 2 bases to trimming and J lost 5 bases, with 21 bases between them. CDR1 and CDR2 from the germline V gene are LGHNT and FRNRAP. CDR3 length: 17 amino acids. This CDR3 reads CASGLIVTGTSGTEAFF. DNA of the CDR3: TGTGCTAGTGGTTTGATAGTAACAGGGACGTCGGGGACTGAAGCTTTCTTT.

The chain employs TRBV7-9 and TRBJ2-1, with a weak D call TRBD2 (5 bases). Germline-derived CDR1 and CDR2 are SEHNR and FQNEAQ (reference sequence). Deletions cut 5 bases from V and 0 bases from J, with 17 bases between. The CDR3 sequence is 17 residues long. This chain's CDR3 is CASSGPRGGRSYNEQFF. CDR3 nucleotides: TGTGCCAGCAGCGGACCCCGTGGAGGCCGCTCCTACAATGAGCAGTTCTTC. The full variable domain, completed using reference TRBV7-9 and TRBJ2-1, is DTGVSQNPRHKITKRGQNVTFRCDPISEHNRLYWYRQTLGQGPEFLTYFQNEAQLEKSRLLSDRFSAERPKGSFSTLEIQRTEQGDSAMYLCASSGPRGGRSYNEQFFGPGTRLTVL.

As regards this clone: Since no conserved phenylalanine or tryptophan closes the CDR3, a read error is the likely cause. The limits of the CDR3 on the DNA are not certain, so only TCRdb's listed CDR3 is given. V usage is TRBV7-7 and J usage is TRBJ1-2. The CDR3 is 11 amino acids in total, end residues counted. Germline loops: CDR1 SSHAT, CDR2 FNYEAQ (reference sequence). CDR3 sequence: CASSQNWWLHL.

CDR3 bases: TGTGCCAGCAGTGATTGGTCCCGACGTAATTCACCCCTCCACTTT. Amino acids: CASSDWSRRNSPLHF. The chain carries TRBV2 and TRBJ1-6; D ambiguous. The CDR3 is 15 residues long. The germline V gene has CDR1 SNHLY and CDR2 FYNNEI. Trimming removed 3 bases at V and 6 bases at J, with 12 bases between.

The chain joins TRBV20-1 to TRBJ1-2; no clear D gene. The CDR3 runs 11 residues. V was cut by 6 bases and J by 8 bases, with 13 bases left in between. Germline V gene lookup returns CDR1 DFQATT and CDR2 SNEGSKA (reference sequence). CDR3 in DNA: TGCAGTGCCCAGACTCAGCGGGGCTACACCTTC. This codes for CSAQTQRGYTF.

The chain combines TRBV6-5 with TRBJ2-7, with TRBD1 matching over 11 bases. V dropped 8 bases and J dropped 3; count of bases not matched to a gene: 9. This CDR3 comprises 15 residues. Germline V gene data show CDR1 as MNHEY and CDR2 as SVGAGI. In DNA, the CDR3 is TGTGCCAGCGCCCTCACGGGGACAGGGGGCTACGAGCAGTACTTC. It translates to CASALTGTGGYEQYF.

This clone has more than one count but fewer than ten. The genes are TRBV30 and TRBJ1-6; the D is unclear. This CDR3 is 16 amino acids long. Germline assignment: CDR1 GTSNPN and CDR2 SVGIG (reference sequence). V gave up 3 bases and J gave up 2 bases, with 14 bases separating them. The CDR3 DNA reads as TGTGCCTGGAGCATCGGTCGTACCCCCTATAATTCACCCCTCCACTTT. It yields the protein CAWSIGRTPYNSPLHF. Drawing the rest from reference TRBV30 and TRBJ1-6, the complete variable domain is SQTIHQWPATLVQPVGSPLSLECTVEGTSNPNLYWYRQAAGRGLQLLFYSVGIGQISSEVPQNLSASRPQDRQFILSSKKLLLSDSGFYLCAWSIGRTPYNSPLHFGNGTRLTVT.

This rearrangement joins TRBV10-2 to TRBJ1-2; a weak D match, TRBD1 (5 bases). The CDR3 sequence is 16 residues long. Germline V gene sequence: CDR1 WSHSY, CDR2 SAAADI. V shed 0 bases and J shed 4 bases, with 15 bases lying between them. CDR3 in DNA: TGCGCCAGCAGTGAGTCCATTCAGGGATCGATCTATGGCTACACCTTC. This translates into CASSESIQGSIYGYTF.

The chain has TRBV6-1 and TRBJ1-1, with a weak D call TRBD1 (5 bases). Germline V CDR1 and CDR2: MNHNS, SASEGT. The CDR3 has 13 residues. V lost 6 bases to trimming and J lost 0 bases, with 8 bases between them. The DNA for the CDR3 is TGTGCCAGCAGCCGGGGGATGAACACTGAAGCTTTCTTT. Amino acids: CASSRGMNTEAFF.

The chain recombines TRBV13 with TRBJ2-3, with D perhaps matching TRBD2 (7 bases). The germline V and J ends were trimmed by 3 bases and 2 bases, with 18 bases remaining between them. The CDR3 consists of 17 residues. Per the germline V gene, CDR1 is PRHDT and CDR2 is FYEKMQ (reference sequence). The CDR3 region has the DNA TGTGCCAGCAGCTTGGGCGGGGGCTGGGGCTACACAGATACGCAGTATTTT. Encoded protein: CASSLGGGWGYTDTQYF.

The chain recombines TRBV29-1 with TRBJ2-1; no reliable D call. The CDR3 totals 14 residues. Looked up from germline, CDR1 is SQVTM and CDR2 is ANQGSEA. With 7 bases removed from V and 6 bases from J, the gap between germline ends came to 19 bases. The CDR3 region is CSARTTADLNEQFF. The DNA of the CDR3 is TGCAGCGCCCGGACCACGGCCGATCTCAATGAGCAGTTCTTC.

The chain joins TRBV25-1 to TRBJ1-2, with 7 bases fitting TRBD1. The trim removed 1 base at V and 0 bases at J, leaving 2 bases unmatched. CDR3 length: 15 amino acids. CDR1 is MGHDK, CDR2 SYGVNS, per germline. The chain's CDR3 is CASSELDRANYGYTF. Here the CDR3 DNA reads TGTGCCAGCAGTGAATTAGACAGGGCTAACTATGGCTACACCTTC.

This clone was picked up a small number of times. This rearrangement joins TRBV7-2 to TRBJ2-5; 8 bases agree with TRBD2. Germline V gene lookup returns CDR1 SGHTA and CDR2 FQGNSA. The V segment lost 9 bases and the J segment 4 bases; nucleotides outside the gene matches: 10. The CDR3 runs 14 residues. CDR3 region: CARNAGAGGETQYF. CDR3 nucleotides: TGTGCCAGAAATGCTGGGGCGGGAGGAGAGACCCAGTACTTC.

The CDR3 bases are TGCGCCAGCACCGTTGGGCAGGGCTATGGCTACACCTTC. It codes for CASTVGQGYGYTF. The chain carries TRBV10-2 and TRBJ1-2, with D possibly matching TRBD1 (5 bases). The germline CDR1 and CDR2 sequences are WSHSY and SAAADI. Trimming left V 7 bases short and J 4 bases short, with 13 bases between. This CDR3 has 13 residues.

For the CDR3, the DNA is TGTGCCAGCAGCTTAGTTAAGGCAGGGATGACGAACACTGAAGCTTTCTTT. This codes for CASSLVKAGMTNTEAFF. V is TRBV7-8 and J is TRBJ1-1; TRBD1 might be the D (5 bases). The CDR3 has 17 residues. V was shortened by 1 base and J by 1 base, with 16 bases between the two germline ends. Germline lookup yields CDR1 SGHVS and CDR2 FQNEAQ.

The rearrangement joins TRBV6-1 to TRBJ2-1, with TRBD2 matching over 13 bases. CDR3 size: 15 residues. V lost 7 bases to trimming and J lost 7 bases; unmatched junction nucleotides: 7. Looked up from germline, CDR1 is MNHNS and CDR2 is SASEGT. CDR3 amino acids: CASMTTSGRMNEQFF. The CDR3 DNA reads TGTGCCAGCATGACGACTAGCGGGAGGATGAATGAGCAGTTCTTC.

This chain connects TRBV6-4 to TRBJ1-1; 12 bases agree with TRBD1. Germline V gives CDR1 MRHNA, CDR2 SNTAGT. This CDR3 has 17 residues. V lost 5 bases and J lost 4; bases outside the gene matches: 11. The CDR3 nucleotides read TGTGCCAGCAGTCCCGGGACAGGGGGCGACGGTAGCACTGAAGCTTTCTTT. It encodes CASSPGTGGDGSTEAFF.

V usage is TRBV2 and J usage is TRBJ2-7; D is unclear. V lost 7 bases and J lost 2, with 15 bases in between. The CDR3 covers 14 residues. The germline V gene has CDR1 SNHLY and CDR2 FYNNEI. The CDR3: CASKARITTYEQYF. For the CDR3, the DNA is TGTGCCAGCAAGGCCCGGATAACTACCTACGAGCAGTACTTC. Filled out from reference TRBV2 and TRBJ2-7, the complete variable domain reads EPEVTQTPSHQVTQMGQEVILRCVPISNHLYFYWYRQILGQKVEFLVSFYNNEISEKSEIFDDQFSVERPDGSNFTLKIRSTKLEDSAMYFCASKARITTYEQYFGPGTRLTVT.

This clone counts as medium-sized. The CDR3 reads CASSYSAGLNTEAFF. The CDR3 nucleotides are TGTGCCAGCAGTTACTCGGCGGGTCTGAACACTGAAGCTTTCTTT. The chain joins TRBV6-5 to TRBJ1-1; D not resolved. Between the trimmed V and J ends, which lost 0 bases and 0 bases, there was a span of 8 bases. The CDR3 is 15 amino acids. Germline CDR1 is MNHEY and CDR2 is SVGAGI.